The clone carrying this T cell receptor beta chain has just a few counts. This table comes from immunoSEQ multiplex PCR, and its TCRdb copy is limited to in-frame clones, with some not included. Counted here are roughly 49,000 clones, 65% to 85% occurring once; the ten biggest clones make up 2.5% to 3.5%. The entry originates in a study of OX40 agonist ivuxolimab in advanced cancers. The V gene's germline CDR1 is LNHDA and CDR2 SQIVND (reference sequence). This CDR3 spans 15 amino acids. The V segment lost 1 base and the J segment 16 bases; nucleotides outside the gene matches: 10. V usage is TRBV19 and J usage is TRBJ2-1, with 13 bases lining up with TRBD2. The material was CD4+ or CD8+ T cells sorted from blood, obtained in a trial of the OX40 agonist ivuxolimab. This receptor was obtained from an adult with an advanced solid tumor such as melanoma, head and neck, liver or kidney cancer. The CDR3 region has the DNA TGTGCCAGTAGTATAGTCGGACTAGCGGGAGAACCCCGCTTCTTC. This codes for CASSIVGLAGEPRFF.